This section outlines one T cell receptor beta chain sequence together with its context. Its antigen is not identified. This could be a read error, since a much larger clone is one nucleotide away. Using a J-beta primer mix together with a sample-barcoded 5' primer, a second PCR was run for roughly 6 to 12 cycles. The authors tagged each cDNA molecule using a template-switch adaptor with 12 random nucleotides. TCRdb re-derived calls from the 5' RACE reads in MiXCR, one entry per CDR3 protein. Of roughly 1,500,000 distinct CDR3 sequences in the sample, roughly 40% were seen once. These data are taken from a study of blood T cells in healthy people across ages. Study results and caveats: Underestimates were what the diversity estimates from one million T cells were considered to be.

Ranging in age from about 6 to 95, the donors were healthy Caucasian individuals from Russia. Each donor's blood draw was roughly 10 milliliters of peripheral blood. The CDR3 is 14 amino acids. Germline lookup yields CDR1 PRHDT and CDR2 FYEKMQ (reference sequence). The V gene is TRBV13, the J gene TRBJ2-7; 12 bases are a match to TRBD2. Sequencing was done on a sample of blood. The sequence was obtained from a young woman in good health. As DNA, the CDR3 is TGTGCCGGCAGCCAAGGACTAGCGGGGTACGAGCAGTACTTC. Its protein is CAGSQGLAGYEQYF.